This TCR beta chain was documented in a study of T cell responses to AZD1222 COVID-19 vaccine (dated by TCRdb to 2020 to 2023). Looking at the study overall: AZD1222 recipients with second doses at about 4 weeks or about 12 weeks were pooled, because spike-specific TCR depth and breadth did not differ between schedules. A total of approximately 240 trial participants underwent TCR sequencing, of whom about 210 had received two doses of AZD1222 and 26 had received two doses of the MenACWY control vaccine. Trial participants were enrolled by age into subgroups of 18-55, 56-69 and 70-plus years, and roughly 150, 30 and 60 TCR-sequenced participants, respectively, were included in these subgroups.

A remark on this clone: No antigen is known for it. No qualities accompany the bases; no much larger clone lies one base away.

The V end loses 7 bases and the J end loses 7 bases, and a stretch of 8 bases separates them. The CDR3 contains 10 residues, cysteine and phenylalanine counted. Only the CDR3 DNA is retained, 30 bases long and in frame from the first base. The germline V gene (reference sequence) gives CDR1 as DFQATT and CDR2 as SNEGSKA. The CDR3 regions of human TCRbeta chains were analyzed by immunosequencing. The study's own analysis went as follows. Repertoire TCRs were checked for matches against a reference library of SARS-CoV-2-specific TCRs that had been generated using the MIRA antigen-specificity platform. Breadth was defined as the fraction of unique TCRs that were SARS-CoV-2-associated. Depth was defined as the fraction of total T cells that were SARS-CoV-2-associated. Using the MIRA data, each spike-specific TCR was mapped to the spike region that the TCR reacts to and placed in a CD4 or CD8 class. Log10-transformed breadth and depth values were compared by one-way ANOVA with Sidak's multiple comparisons tests. In its TCRdb copy, this immuneACCESS table keeps in-frame sequences only and misses some clones. Where compared with another copy, unresolved V genes explain less than half of these, and the others have no known cause. V and J calls and clone size follow that table, whereas D and trimming were derived from the DNA. The sample contains about 130,000 clones, 80% to 90% of them found a single time. The top ten hold roughly 8% of the sample.

This sample's time point label indicates: baseline before first vaccination. Vaccinee samples came from UK trials COV001 and COV002, including a single-blind randomized controlled phase 2/3 trial of AZD1222 (ChAdOx1 nCoV-19) in healthy adults. Trial participant PBMC samples were collected at day 0 and day 28 after the second dose for TCRbeta chain sequencing. Study-level results and caveats: Conclusions about previously exposed vaccinees were limited because only a handful of AZD1222 recipients were SARS-CoV-2 seropositive at baseline. Participants were mostly white British and included more females than males, and it was suggested by the authors that clonal diversity may have been underestimated. The 56-69-year group was small, and its depth increase did not reach significance, likely because of low power. After two AZD1222 doses, both the breadth and the depth of spike-specific TCRs were significantly higher than at day 0 and than in MenACWY recipients. The vaccine-associated CD4 TCRs covered the entire spike protein, and the dominant responses fell in regions 160-218 and 743-854. Reportedly, close to half of the unique spike-specific TCRs recognized epitopes lying outside the regions that are mutated in the B.1.351 and B.1.1.7 variants. Because no day 14 peak-response samples were available, the repertoires could be characterized only after the peak T cell response.

The chain was built from TRBV20-1 and TRBJ2-1; no D gene call is confident. This material consisted of peripheral blood, taken on day 0 of AZD1222 vaccination. The receptor was isolated from an adult in good health. In nucleotides, the sequence is TGCAGTGGGGATAATAATGAGCAGTTCTTC. It codes for CSGDNNEQFF.